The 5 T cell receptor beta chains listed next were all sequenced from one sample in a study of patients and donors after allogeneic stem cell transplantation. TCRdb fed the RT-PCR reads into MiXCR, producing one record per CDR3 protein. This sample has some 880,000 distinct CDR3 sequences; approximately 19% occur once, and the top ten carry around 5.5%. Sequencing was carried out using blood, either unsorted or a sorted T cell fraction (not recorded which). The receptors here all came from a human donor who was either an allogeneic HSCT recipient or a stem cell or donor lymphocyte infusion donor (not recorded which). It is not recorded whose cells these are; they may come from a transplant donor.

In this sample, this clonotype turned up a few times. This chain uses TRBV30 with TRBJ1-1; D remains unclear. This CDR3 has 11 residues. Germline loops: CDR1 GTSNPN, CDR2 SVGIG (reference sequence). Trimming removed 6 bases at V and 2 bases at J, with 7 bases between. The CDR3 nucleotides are TGTGCCTGCGCATTAAACACTGAAGCTTTCTTT. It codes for CACALNTEAFF.

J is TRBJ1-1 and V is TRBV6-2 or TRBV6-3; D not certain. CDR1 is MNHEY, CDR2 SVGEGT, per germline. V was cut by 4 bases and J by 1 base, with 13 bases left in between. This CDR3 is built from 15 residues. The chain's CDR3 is CASSSQRSANTEAFF. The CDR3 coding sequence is TGTGCCAGCAGTTCCCAGCGTTCCGCGAACACTGAAGCTTTCTTT.

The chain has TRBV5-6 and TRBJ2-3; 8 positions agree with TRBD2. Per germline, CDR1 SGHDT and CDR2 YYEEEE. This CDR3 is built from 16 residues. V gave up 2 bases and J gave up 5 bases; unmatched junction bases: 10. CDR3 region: CASSLSGGTGEDTQYF. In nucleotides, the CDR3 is TGTGCCAGCAGCTTAAGCGGGGGTACCGGGGAAGATACGCAGTATTTT.

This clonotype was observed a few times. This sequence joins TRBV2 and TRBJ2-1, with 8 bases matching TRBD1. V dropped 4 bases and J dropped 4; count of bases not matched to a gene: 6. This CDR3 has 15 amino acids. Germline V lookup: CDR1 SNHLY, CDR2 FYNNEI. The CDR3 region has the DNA TGTGCCAGCAGTGGAACAGGGGGTGGTTACAATGAGCAGTTCTTC. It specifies CASSGTGGGYNEQFF.

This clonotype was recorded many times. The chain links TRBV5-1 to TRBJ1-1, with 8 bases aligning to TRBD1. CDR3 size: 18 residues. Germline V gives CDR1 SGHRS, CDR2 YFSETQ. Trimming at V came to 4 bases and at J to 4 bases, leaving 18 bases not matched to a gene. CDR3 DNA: TGCGCCAGCAGCCCGCGAAATTCAGGGGGCATCCTGCTCACTGAAGCTTTCTTT. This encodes CASSPRNSGGILLTEAFF. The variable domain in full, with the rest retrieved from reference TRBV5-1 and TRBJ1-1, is KAGVTQTPRYLIKTRGQQVTLSCSPISGHRSVSWYQQTPGQGLQFLFEYFSETQRNKGNFPGRFSGRQFSNSRSEMNVSTLELGDSALYLCASSPRNSGGILLTEAFFGQGTRLTVV.